This T cell receptor beta chain emerged from a study of T cells in Graves' hyperthyroidism and ophthalmopathy. TCR beta CDR3 regions were amplified from RNA. First-round RT-PCR of the TCR CDR3 relied on the HTBI primer set. TCRdb itself ran the multiplex PCR reads through MiXCR, one entry per CDR3 protein. This sample yields more than 500,000 distinct CDR3 sequences, of which around 15% are seen a single time; about 3.9% belongs to the top ten. The CDR3 loop spans 19 amino acids. V gave up 1 base and J gave up 0 bases, with 22 bases separating them. Germline V gives CDR1 MNHEY, CDR2 SVGEGT. This clonotype was seen repeatedly, ten times or more.

Sequencing was performed on blood. The origin of this receptor is a woman between 40 and 55 years old with Graves' ophthalmopathy. The rearrangement joins TRBV6-2 or TRBV6-3 to TRBJ2-7; possibly TRBD2 for D (5 bases). The CDR3 sequence: CASSYFRGRGSSSSYEQYF. The CDR3 coding sequence is TGTGCCAGCAGTTACTTCCGCGGGCGAGGCTCATCCAGCTCCTACGAGCAGTACTTC.